The present T cell receptor beta chain was sequenced within a study of pediatric ulcerative colitis. Points from the study as a whole: Blood-rectal clonal overlap within each person was significantly higher in ulcerative colitis patients than controls. Clonal expansions reduced rectal repertoire diversity in acute severe colitis.

Each sample received Survey-level depth of up to 500,000 reads. Clones were read by immunoSEQ multiplex PCR, and TCRdb kept only the in-frame ones, dropping some. The data show around 30,000 clones, with 82% seen just once and approximately 4.3% held by the top ten. As for this clone: The target antigen is unknown.

Germline CDR1 and CDR2: SGHVS and FQNEAQ. This CDR3 is built from 13 residues. Deletions cut 1 base from V and 5 bases from J, with 8 bases between. Sequencing was performed on blood. The TCR comes from a boy between 10 and 17 years old with severe ulcerative colitis. The rearrangement uses TRBV7-8 and TRBJ1-2, with no clear D. This CDR3 is CASSLGFGYGYTF. The CDR3 DNA is TGTGCCAGCAGCTTAGGGTTCGGGTATGGCTACACCTTC.